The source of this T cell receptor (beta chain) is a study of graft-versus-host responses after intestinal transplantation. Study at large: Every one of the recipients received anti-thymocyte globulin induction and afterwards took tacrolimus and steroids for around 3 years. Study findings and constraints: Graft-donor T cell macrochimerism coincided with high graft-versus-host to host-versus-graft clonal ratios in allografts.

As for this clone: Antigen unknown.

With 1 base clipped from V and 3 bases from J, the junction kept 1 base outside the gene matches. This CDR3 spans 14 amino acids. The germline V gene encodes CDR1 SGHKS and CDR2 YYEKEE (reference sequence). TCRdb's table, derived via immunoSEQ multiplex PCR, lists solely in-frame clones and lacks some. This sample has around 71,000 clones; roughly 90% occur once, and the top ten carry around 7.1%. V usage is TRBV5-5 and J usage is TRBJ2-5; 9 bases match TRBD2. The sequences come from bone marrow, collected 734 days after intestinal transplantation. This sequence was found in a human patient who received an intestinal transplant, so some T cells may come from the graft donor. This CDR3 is CASSLIAGEETQYF. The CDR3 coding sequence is TGTGCCAGCAGCTTGATAGCGGGAGAAGAGACCCAGTACTTC.